The text below deals with one T cell receptor (beta chain). Its antigen is not identified. A junction end diverges from the germline sequence, so it may reflect a read error. This CDR3 is built from 14 residues. Germline CDR1 and CDR2: SGHAT and FQNNGV. This sample is part of a study of post-analysis software for immune sequencing data. Whole-study results and caveats: Comparison with controls showed significantly lower normalized Chao1 diversity in multiple sclerosis patients. In patients, TRBV5-6, TRBV5-1 and TRBV20-1 belonged to roughly 5 TRBV segments found more frequently than in controls.

Sequencing libraries made from TCR beta cDNA carried unique molecular identifiers. T cells numbering about 0.9 to 11 million gave rise to a few hundred thousand cDNA molecules. TCRdb ran MiXCR on the PCR reads and lists one entry per CDR3 protein. The sample has fewer than 850,000 distinct CDR3 sequences; roughly 27% are singletons. This sequence was found in a girl aged 5 to 17 with multiple sclerosis. The source material was blood. The chain uses TRBV11-2 and TRBJ2-5; 7 positions agree with TRBD1. CDR3 sequence: CASSAGQEWGEQHF. CDR3 in DNA: TGTGCCAGCAGCGCCGGACAGGAGTGGGGCGAGCAGCACTTC.